The T cell receptor (beta chain) under discussion was sequenced for a study of T cell responses to AZD1222 COVID-19 vaccine. On the study more broadly: Doses given second, at about 4 or about 12 weeks, were pooled. Overall study findings and caveats: The donors showed a predominance of white British ancestry and of females, with possible underestimation of clonal diversity.

For this clone: Its antigen remains unknown.

Clones were sequenced by immunoSEQ multiplex PCR, and TCRdb holds only the in-frame ones, with some missing. The data hold 150,000 or so clones, with 90% to 95% observed a single time. The CDR3 has 15 amino acids. Germline-derived CDR1 and CDR2 are MNHEY and SVGAGI. The V end was cut by 6 bases, the J end by 8 bases, with 21 bases between. The chain links TRBV6-5 to TRBJ2-3; no firm D call. This specimen was peripheral blood, taken on day 0 of AZD1222 vaccination. This sequence originates from an adult in good health. CDR3 amino acids: CASRPQSLGLGTQYF. CDR3 DNA sequence: TGTGCCAGCAGGCCACAGTCGCTCGGTTTAGGTACGCAGTATTTT.